This is a list of T cell receptor beta chains from one sample in a study of cytomegalovirus exposure and HLA in healthy donors. This table comes from immunoSEQ multiplex PCR, and its TCRdb copy is limited to in-frame clones, with some not included. The sample lists 150,000 or so clones; around 78% were seen once. Sample: PBMCs. Receptors were obtained from a young woman in good health and CMV-seronegative. CDR3s include the opening cysteine and the closing phenylalanine or tryptophan. Fields, in order: V gene, CDR3 protein.

TRBV6-1	CASSDMGWAGETQYF
TRBV7-2	CASSLALAVNEQFF
TRBV11-2	CASSPLAGEIDTQYF
TRBV7-9	CASSPGLPRGSFGNTIYF
TRBV19	CASSIGGQGDYGYTF
TRBV19	CASSRDRDTYEQYF
TRBV4-3	CASSQEWPNYGYTF
TRBV5-1	CASSLGVSGNTIYF
TRBV6-5	CASSRDRGLQPQHF
TRBV9	CASSPYAGTSGRSGTDTQYF
TRBV7-2	CASSVGTGASYEQYF
TRBV6-5	CASSTRGDEQFF
TRBV5-4	CASSWGGVSTDTQYF
TRBV5-1	CASSLSGGAETQYF
TRBV10-1	CASSRGRGQGNNEQFF
TRBV19	CASSILQGDYGYTF